This T cell receptor (beta chain) was obtained from a study of molecular identifiers for immune sequencing clone quantification. Background on the study: Replicates split RNA from around 20,000 or 100,000 naive CD8 cells five ways, and the researchers sequenced four portions. Study findings and constraints: Over 97% of effector molecules, yet under 1% of naive-cell molecules, were held by clones above 20 RNA copies. Identical TCR molecules sharing a barcode could underestimate highly expanded clone sizes.

TCRdb analysed the PCR reads with MiXCR anew, one entry per CDR3 protein. The sample includes more than 300,000 distinct CDR3 sequences, about a fifth of them seen just once. This CDR3 spans 14 amino acids. V lost 7 bases and J lost 5; bases outside the gene matches: 7. Looked up from germline, CDR1 is MGHDK and CDR2 is SYGVNS. On this clonotype itself: The target antigen is unknown.

The sequenced sample was naive CD8+ T cells from blood, with Jurkat cell RNA spiked in. Stated subset: FACS-sorted CD8+CD4-CCR7+CD45RA+ naive T cells. The J gene is TRBJ1-1, the V gene TRBV25-1, with 10 bases that match TRBD1. This receptor was taken from a human donor in good health. Some libraries in this study had Jurkat cell RNA spiked in. In DNA form, the CDR3 reads TGTGCCAGCACTACGACAGGGGGCCGAACTGAAGCTTTCTTT. Protein: CASTTTGGRTEAFF.